This TCR beta chain appears in the sequencing data of a study of beta chain features in type 1 diabetes. TCRB transcripts that were expressed got sequenced, as all of the isolated RNA had been reverse transcribed. TCRdb keeps only in-frame clones here, not all; method: immunoSEQ multiplex PCR. The sample holds some 660,000 clones, about 14% seen once. General study results and limits: Significant though moderate, a shortening of TCRB CDR3s appeared in all four CD4+ subsets of Type 1 diabetes patients.

This clone was observed a few times. Its antigen is undetermined. Trimming took off 2 bases at V and 1 base at J, with 9 bases between the two ends. CDR1 is MNHEY and CDR2 is SVGAGI in the germline V gene. This CDR3 is built from 16 residues. What was sequenced was naive CD4+ T cells from blood. The chain has TRBV6-5 and TRBJ2-6; D is ambiguous. This clonotype originated in a man between 18 and 29 years old with type 1 diabetes. The CDR3 bases are TGTGCCAGCAGTTACGGCGCACCTTCTGGGGCCAACGTCCTGACTTTC. This encodes CASSYGAPSGANVLTF.